The rows below give T cell receptor beta chains drawn from one sample of a study of cytotoxic CD8 clonotypes in ibrutinib-treated CLL. Here immunoSEQ multiplex PCR was the method, and the copy in TCRdb shows in-frame clones only, minus some. This sample has roughly 130,000 clones, with 75% to 85% found just once. The starting material was PBMCs, obtained after 12 months of ibrutinib treatment. The receptors were sampled from a human donor with chronic lymphocytic leukemia. Both conserved end residues are trimmed from each CDR3.

>TRBV19|TRBJ1-5
ASRTRGVGNQPQH
>TRBV18|TRBJ2-1
ASSSGPGNYNEQF
>TRBV29-1|TRBJ2-1
SVGATWTVPLTYNEQF
>TRBV7-7|TRBJ2-5
ASSPDMSETQY
>TRBV3-2|TRBJ2-1
ASRGGRV
>TRBV7-6|TRBJ2-7
ASSLAGPQYEQY
>TRBV6-1|TRBJ2-5
ASSSQRGAEETQY
>TRBV19|TRBJ2-6
ASRESSGANVLT
>TRBV2|TRBJ2-3
ASTKREYTDTQY
>TRBV28|TRBJ1-2
ASSFIGGYT
>TRBV9|TRBJ1-2
ASSVAGYNYGYT
>TRBV7-8|TRBJ2-3
ASSTPRRGRSSTDTQY